The 20 T cell receptor beta chains in this list originate from one sample, sequenced in a study of naive and memory T cell subsets. Study results and caveats: Possibly reflecting memory cells re-expressing CD45RA, a few larger clonotypes occurred in naive repertoires, especially CD8.

Both TRBC1 and TRBC2 were covered by a beta constant-region primer of two equimolar oligonucleotides. Four rounds of PCR amplified the ligated cDNA using nested alpha and beta constant-region primers plus SP2. TCRdb used MiXCR to reprocess the UMI-ligation and nested PCR reads, holding one entry per CDR3 protein. The sample contains roughly 150,000 distinct CDR3 sequences, 22% of which appear only once. Antigens for these TCRs are unknown. Material for sequencing was naive CD4+ T cells from blood. These TCRs come from a human donor in good health.

This clonotype was recorded once. V usage is TRBV7-9 and J usage is TRBJ2-7, with 10 bases that match TRBD1. The CDR3 length is 13 residues. CDR1 is SEHNR, CDR2 FQNEAQ, per germline (reference sequence). The V gene end was trimmed by 5 bases and the J gene end by 5 bases; junction bases not matched to a gene: 3. The CDR3 bases are TGTGCCAGCAGCATCGGGACAGGGGACGAGCAGTACTTC. Translated: CASSIGTGDEQYF.

The chain employs TRBV12-3 or TRBV12-4 and TRBJ2-2; 14 bases are a match to TRBD2. The CDR3 spans 19 residues. J was trimmed by 3 bases and V by 4 bases; bases with no gene match: 10. The CDR3 reads CASSSPHPGLAGDTGELFF. DNA of the CDR3: TGTGCCAGCAGTTCTCCTCATCCGGGACTAGCGGGGGACACCGGGGAGCTGTTTTTT.

In this sample, this clonotype turned up a few times. V usage is TRBV27 and J usage is TRBJ2-7; 7 positions match TRBD2. CDR1 and CDR2 from the germline V gene are MNHEY and SMNVEV (reference sequence). This CDR3 is 12 amino acids long. The V and J ends lost 3 bases and 6 bases, in that order; junction bases with no gene match: 2. Here the CDR3 DNA reads TGTGCCAGCAGTTTTCCGGGGGGCGAGCAGTACTTC. Protein sequence: CASSFPGGEQYF.

This clonotype was detected a few times. This chain connects TRBV19 to TRBJ2-5; D unclear. Between the trimmed V and J ends, which lost 5 bases and 1 base, there was a span of 14 bases. The germline CDR1 and CDR2 sequences are LNHDA and SQIVND (reference sequence). CDR3 length: 15 residues. The CDR3 is CASSLPGSGQETQYF. CDR3 nucleotides: TGTGCCAGTAGTCTACCCGGATCGGGCCAAGAGACCCAGTACTTC.

This clonotype has only a few counts. The V and J genes are TRBV20-1 and TRBJ1-1; 11 bases agree with TRBD1. With 7 bases clipped from V and 8 bases from J, the junction kept 6 bases outside the gene matches. The CDR3 has 12 residues. Per the germline V gene, CDR1 is DFQATT and CDR2 is SNEGSKA (reference sequence). CDR3 region: CSVPGQGAEAFF. For the CDR3, the DNA is TGCAGTGTTCCCGGACAGGGGGCGGAAGCTTTCTTT.

The rearrangement links TRBV25-1 to TRBJ2-7; 7 bases fit TRBD1. The CDR3 extends over 15 amino acids. CDR1 is MGHDK and CDR2 is SYGVNS in the germline V gene. V was clipped by 6 bases and J by 2 bases; unmatched bases: 10. CDR3 DNA sequence: TGTGCCAGCAGCCTGACGGGGACAGTGACCTACGAGCAGTACTTC. This codes for CASSLTGTVTYEQYF.

V gene TRBV5-1 combines with J gene TRBJ1-6; D uncertain. Trimming took off 0 bases at V and 8 bases at J, with 12 bases between the two ends. The germline V gene encodes CDR1 SGHRS and CDR2 YFSETQ. CDR3 size: 15 residues. The CDR3 nucleotides are TGCGCCAGCAGCTTGGAGGGTAGGGCTGATTCACCCCTCCACTTT. Its protein is CASSLEGRADSPLHF.

This clonotype appeared a few times. This chain joins TRBV4-2 and TRBJ2-7; 7 bases align to TRBD1. This CDR3 is built from 15 residues. Trimming cost V 1 base and J 1 base; bases outside gene matches: 4. Germline V CDR1 and CDR2: LGHNA, YNFKEQ. The CDR3 DNA is TGTGCCAGCAGCCAAGTTCTGGACAGGTCCTACGAGCAGTACTTC. Protein: CASSQVLDRSYEQYF.

The chain links TRBV7-2 to TRBJ2-7, with 7 bases matching TRBD2. The CDR3 covers 14 residues. The germline gives CDR1 SGHTA, CDR2 FQGNSA. V trimming: 4 bases; J trimming: 4 bases; junction bases outside the gene matches: 7. Written as DNA, the CDR3 is TGTGCCAGCAGCTCCGGACTAGTATGGTACGAGCAGTACTTC. It yields the protein CASSSGLVWYEQYF.

This chain uses TRBV30 with TRBJ1-4, with TRBD1 matching over 7 bases. This CDR3 is built from 13 residues. Losses at the gene ends were 0 bases for V and 13 bases for J; bases not matched to a gene: 8. Germline lookup yields CDR1 GTSNPN and CDR2 SVGIG (reference sequence). This CDR3 is CAWSVRGRLRLFF. The CDR3 DNA is TGTGCCTGGAGTGTAAGGGGGCGGCTTCGACTGTTTTTT.

A remark on this clonotype: It may be a read error: a sequence one base away is much more abundant. DNA for the CDR3: TGCGCCAGCAGTAGCCAGTGGGACAGGATAATCAGTGAGCAGTTCTTC. This gives the protein CASSSQWDRIISEQFF. The V gene is TRBV23-1, the J gene TRBJ2-1; 8 bases line up with TRBD1. TRBV23-1 is known as an ORF, though its function is uncertain. The CDR3 has 16 amino acids. With V trimmed by 5 bases and J by 9 bases, 15 bases remained unmatched.

This clonotype was counted between two and nine times. CDR3 nucleotides: TGTGCCAGCAGCCCGACAGATAAAACCTACGAGCAGTACTTC. Its protein product is CASSPTDKTYEQYF. V and J are TRBV12-3 or TRBV12-4 and TRBJ2-7, with TRBD1 as a possible D gene (5 bases). This CDR3 has 14 residues. V dropped 6 bases and J dropped 2 bases, with 14 bases sitting between them.

The rearrangement joins TRBV7-2 to TRBJ2-4; D may be TRBD1 (6 bases). CDR1 is SGHTA, CDR2 FQGNSA, per germline. This CDR3 contains 16 residues. The V end lost 2 bases, the J end lost 6 bases, and 17 bases lay between the germline ends. The CDR3 reads CASSLRFDRSRNIQYF. The DNA for the CDR3 is TGTGCCAGCAGCTTACGTTTCGACAGGAGCCGAAACATTCAGTACTTC.

CDR3 sequence: CASSSGLSYNEQFF. CDR3 DNA sequence: TGTGCCAGCAGCTCAGGGCTTTCATACAATGAGCAGTTCTTC. The chain is built from TRBV7-3 and TRBJ2-1; maybe TRBD1 (5 bases). The CDR3 consists of 14 residues. The V end was cut by 4 bases, the J end by 4 bases, with 11 bases between. From germline, CDR1 is SGHTA and CDR2 FQGTGA.

Only a few counts were recorded for this clonotype. CDR3: CATSDQHYNEQFF. The CDR3, as DNA: TGTGCCACCAGTGATCAGCACTACAATGAGCAGTTCTTC. The chain recombines TRBV24-1 with TRBJ2-1; D is unclear. Trimming took off 3 bases at V and 3 bases at J, with 5 bases between the two ends. The germline V gene has CDR1 KGHDR and CDR2 SFDVKD. This CDR3 is built from 13 residues.

The chain couples TRBV12-3 or TRBV12-4 to TRBJ2-7; either TRBD1 or TRBD2 may fit D (5 bases each). The CDR3 spans 15 residues. Trimming shortened V by 4 bases and J by 5 bases, and 18 bases separated the two germline ends. CDR3 sequence: CASSSWGRGENEQYF. In DNA form, the CDR3 reads TGTGCCAGCAGTTCCTGGGGACGAGGGGAAAACGAGCAGTACTTC.

This clonotype was seen a handful of times. This chain uses TRBV6-6 with TRBJ2-1; D is unclear. This CDR3 has 14 amino acids. Germline loops: CDR1 MNHNY, CDR2 SVGAGI (reference sequence). V was shortened by 0 bases and J by 3 bases, with 6 bases between the two germline ends. CDR3 amino acids: CASSYSGIYNEQFF. The CDR3, as DNA: TGTGCCAGCAGTTACTCAGGGATCTACAATGAGCAGTTCTTC.

This clonotype has at least ten counts. This rearrangement joins TRBV2 to TRBJ2-3; 7 bases agree with TRBD2. The trim removed 7 bases at V and 5 bases at J, leaving 12 bases unmatched. Germline CDR1 and CDR2: SNHLY and FYNNEI. CDR3 size: 15 residues. For the CDR3, the DNA is TGTGCCAGCACTATCGAGGGGAGGGTTGGAGATACGCAGTATTTT. Translation: CASTIEGRVGDTQYF.

This clonotype was seen a handful of times. V is TRBV6-5 and J is TRBJ1-5; no clear D. CDR3 size: 15 residues. Trimming pared 2 bases from V and 6 bases from J, leaving 14 bases between. CDR1 and CDR2 (germline): MNHEY, SVGAGI. CDR3 DNA: TGTGCCAGCAGTTACCCGGACCTAAGGAGTCAGCCCCAGCATTTT. Amino acid sequence: CASSYPDLRSQPQHF.

The chain links TRBV24-1 to TRBJ2-3; D is tentatively TRBD1 or TRBD2 (6 bases each). This CDR3 region has 19 residues. CDR1 is KGHDR, CDR2 SFDVKD, per germline. V dropped 3 bases and J dropped 2 bases, with 23 bases sitting between them. CDR3 in DNA: TGTGCCACCAGTGATCCGCAGTGGGGGGCGACGGGCGACACAGATACGCAGTATTTT. Protein: CATSDPQWGATGDTDTQYF.